A single sample gave rise to the 10 T cell receptor beta chains below, sequenced in a study of shared clonotypes between healthy human individuals. Profiling relied on immunoSEQ multiplex PCR, and the TCRdb table lists in-frame clones only, not all of them. The table lists 650,000 to 800,000 clones, roughly 72% of them singletons. The source material was memory CD4+ T cells sorted from blood. Stated subset: CD45RA-negative fraction. The source of these receptors is a young woman in good health.

This clone was observed a single time. The J gene is TRBJ2-3, the V gene TRBV15; D perhaps matches TRBD2 (6 bases). The germline V and J ends were trimmed by 6 bases and 0 bases, with 10 bases remaining between them. The CDR3 covers 14 residues. Germline V gene data show CDR1 as LNHNV and CDR2 as YYDKDF (reference sequence). Here the CDR3 reads CATRSGTSTDTQYF. For the CDR3, the DNA is TGTGCCACCAGGTCTGGGACTAGCACAGATACGCAGTATTTT.

The sample holds a few counts of this clone. The V and J genes are TRBV6-4 and TRBJ2-2, with D possibly being TRBD1 (5 bases). The length of the CDR3 is 14 residues. Per the germline V gene, CDR1 is MRHNA and CDR2 is SNTAGT. V was cut by 3 bases and J by 2 bases, with 7 bases left in between. Written as DNA, the CDR3 is TGTGCCAGCAGTGATGGGGCAAACACCGGGGAGCTGTTTTTT. Translated: CASSDGANTGELFF.

This chain uses TRBV6-5 with TRBJ1-2, with D possibly TRBD1 on 5 matching bases. CDR3 length: 13 amino acids. Germline CDR1 is MNHEY and CDR2 is SVGAGI. Trimming stripped 0 bases from V and 4 bases from J, with 6 bases between. CDR3 DNA: TGTGCCAGCAGTTACTCCAGGGTCTATGGCTACACCTTC. This gives the protein CASSYSRVYGYTF.

The chain employs TRBV9 and TRBJ1-2; 9 bases agree with TRBD1. CDR1 SGDLS and CDR2 YYNGEE come from the germline V gene. The CDR3 is 14 residues long. V gave up 5 bases and J gave up 7 bases; unmatched junction bases: 9. The CDR3 DNA is TGTGCCAGCAGGCAAACAGGGGGCGATTTTGGCTACACCTTC. Translated, it gives CASRQTGGDFGYTF.

The chain joins TRBV11-2 to TRBJ1-3; D is ambiguous. V was shortened by 2 bases and J by 4 bases, with 9 bases between the two germline ends. This CDR3 comprises 14 residues. Germline V gene data show CDR1 as SGHAT and CDR2 as FQNNGV. CDR3 region: CASSLSDNGNTIYF. CDR3 coding DNA: TGTGCCAGCAGCTTAAGTGACAACGGAAACACCATATATTTT.

This clone was detected only a few times. This chain joins TRBV18 and TRBJ2-5; 9 bases are shared with TRBD1. Germline lookup yields CDR1 KGHSH and CDR2 LQKENI. This CDR3 comprises 14 residues. With V trimmed by 3 bases and J by 2 bases, 1 base remained unmatched. The CDR3 bases are TGTGCCAGCTCACCGACAGGGGGGCAAGAGACCCAGTACTTC. Translating it yields CASSPTGGQETQYF.

The CDR3 is CATKEGRENIQYF. The DNA of the CDR3 is TGTGCCACGAAGGAGGGCCGGGAAAACATTCAGTACTTC. The J gene is TRBJ2-4, the V gene TRBV19; a possible D gene is TRBD2 (6 bases). Trimming removed 10 bases from V and 5 bases from J, with 15 bases in between. Germline V gives CDR1 LNHDA, CDR2 SQIVND (reference sequence). The CDR3 sequence is 13 residues long. Full variable domain (rest looked up from reference TRBV19 and TRBJ2-4): DGGITQSPKYLFRKEGQNVTLSCEQNLNHDAMYWYRQDPGQGLRLIYYSQIVNDFQKGDIAEGYSVSREKKESFPLTVTSAQKNPTAFYLCATKEGRENIQYFGAGTRLSVL.

Worth noting for this clone: The sample contains more than one DNA sequence encoding this CDR3. The chain combines TRBV28 with TRBJ2-2; no firm D call. V was pared by 3 bases and J by 5 bases, with 4 bases between. Germline V gives CDR1 MDHEN, CDR2 SYDVKM. CDR3 length: 12 residues. The CDR3 sequence is CASSFLTGELFF. The CDR3 DNA is TGTGCCAGCAGTTTCTTGACCGGGGAGCTGTTTTTT.

This clone was observed a single time. V usage is TRBV2 and J usage is TRBJ1-2; tentative D call: TRBD1 (6 bases). CDR3 size: 15 residues. Trimming removed 6 bases from V and 0 bases from J, with 14 bases in between. The germline V gene has CDR1 SNHLY and CDR2 FYNNEI. CDR3 in amino acids: CASRYREGANYGYTF. The CDR3 coding sequence is TGTGCCAGCAGGTACAGGGAAGGAGCTAACTATGGCTACACCTTC. Full variable domain (rest looked up from reference TRBV2 and TRBJ1-2): EPEVTQTPSHQVTQMGQEVILRCVPISNHLYFYWYRQILGQKVEFLVSFYNNEISEKSEIFDDQFSVERPDGSNFTLKIRSTKLEDSAMYFCASRYREGANYGYTFGSGTRLTVV.

As concerns this clone: Possible read error: a much larger clone is one base away. The sample carries other DNA sequences with the same CDR3. The rearrangement joins TRBV28 to TRBJ2-2; 8 bases are a match to TRBD1. The V gene's germline CDR1 is MDHEN and CDR2 SYDVKM. This CDR3 is 13 amino acids long. J was trimmed by 2 bases and V by 9 bases; bases with no gene match: 2. The CDR3 loop reads CASGQGNTGELFF. CDR3 nucleotide sequence: TGTGCCAGTGGACAGGGAAACACCGGGGAGCTGTTTTTT.